This T cell receptor (beta chain) was sequenced for a study of spatial heterogeneity in lung cancer. Time point of the sample: sample taken at primary tumor resection. TCRs were sequenced from unsorted whole RNA of tumor, nontumor lung or PBMC. Untreated early-stage non-small cell lung cancer patients, over 55 in total, were the donors. CDR1 SQVTM and CDR2 ANQGSEA come from the germline V gene. V shed 3 bases and J shed 4 bases, with 16 bases lying between them. The CDR3 contains 15 residues. TCRdb passed the 5' RACE reads through MiXCR, listing each CDR3 protein once. This repertoire shows approximately 82,000 distinct CDR3 sequences, roughly an eighth found once; its top ten account for about 4.5%.

This sequence originates from a male donor with early-stage non-small cell lung cancer. The chain joins TRBV29-1 to TRBJ2-1; D is possibly TRBD2 (6 bases). Specimen: PBMCs, collected at surgery. The CDR3 nucleotides are TGCAGCGTTGAGACTAACAGCGGGTATTACAATGAGCAGTTCTTC. Translating it yields CSVETNSGYYNEQFF.